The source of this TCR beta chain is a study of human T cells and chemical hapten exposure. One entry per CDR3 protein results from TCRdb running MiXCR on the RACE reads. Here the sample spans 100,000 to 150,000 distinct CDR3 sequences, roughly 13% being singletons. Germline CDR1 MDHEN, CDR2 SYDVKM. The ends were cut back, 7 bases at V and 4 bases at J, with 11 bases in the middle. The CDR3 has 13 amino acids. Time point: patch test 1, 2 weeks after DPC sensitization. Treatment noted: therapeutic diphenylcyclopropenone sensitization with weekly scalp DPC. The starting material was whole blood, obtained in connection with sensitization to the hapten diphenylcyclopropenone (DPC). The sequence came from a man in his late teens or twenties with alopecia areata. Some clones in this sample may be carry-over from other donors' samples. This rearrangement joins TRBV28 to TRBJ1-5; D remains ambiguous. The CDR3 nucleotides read TGTGCCAGCACCGAGGACGGGAATCAGCCCCAGCATTTT. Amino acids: CASTEDGNQPQHF.